The rows below give T cell receptor beta chains drawn from one sample of a study of OX40 agonist ivuxolimab in advanced cancers. Sequencing was performed with immunoSEQ multiplex PCR; in TCRdb, only in-frame clones are kept and a portion is missing. Here the sample spans 75,000 to 90,000 clones, approximately 87% being singletons. Sequenced material: CD4+ or CD8+ T cells sorted from blood, taken in a trial of the OX40 agonist ivuxolimab. All receptors come from an adult with an advanced solid tumor such as melanoma, head and neck, liver or kidney cancer. The CDR3 runs from the conserved cysteine through the conserved F or W. A D gene is named only where the DNA matches it firmly. A clone size is listed for some rows: how often the clone was seen (once, few, many), or a class if it is expanded.

d_call,clone_size,j_call,v_call,cdr3_nt,cdr3_aa
TRBD2,few,TRBJ2-3,TRBV10-1,TGCGCCATCAAGGTTCCGGGACTAGCGGGAAGTTGGGGGGTAGATACGCAGTATTTT,CAIKVPGLAGSWGVDTQYF
-,-,TRBJ1-1,TRBV5-4,TGTGCCAGCAGCTTTGGTCCTCCGGCGAACACTGAAGCTTTCTTT,CASSFGPPANTEAFF
-,-,TRBJ2-1,TRBV5-1,TGCGCCAGCAGCTTGGTAGGTGAAGGGAATGAGCAGTTCTTC,CASSLVGEGNEQFF
TRBD1,-,TRBJ2-2,TRBV10-1,TGCGCCAGCAGCCGGGACAGGAACACCGGGGAGCTGTTTTTT,CASSRDRNTGELFF
-,-,TRBJ2-7,TRBV6-5,TGTGCCAGCAGTTCGTCTTCCTACGAGCAGTACTTC,CASSSSSYEQYF
-,-,TRBJ1-1,TRBV9,TGTGCCAGCAGCGGCACAGGAGGGAACACTGAAGCTTTCTTT,CASSGTGGNTEAFF
TRBD1,-,TRBJ1-2,TRBV18,TGTGCCAGCTCACCCGAGCGACGGACAGGGGGGCATGGCTACACCTTC,CASSPERRTGGHGYTF
TRBD1,-,TRBJ2-7,TRBV19,TGTGCCAGTAGTATAGGAACGGGACAGATCTACGAGCAGTACTTC,CASSIGTGQIYEQYF
TRBD2,-,TRBJ2-7,TRBV5-1,TGCGCCAGCAGCTTGGAGGTCTCGGCGGGGGGCCCGTACGAGCAGTACTTC,CASSLEVSAGGPYEQYF
TRBD2,-,TRBJ2-1,TRBV19,TGTGCCAGTTCGGGCGGGAGATACAATGAGCAGTTCTTC,CASSGGRYNEQFF
TRBD1,-,TRBJ1-1,TRBV4-2,TGTGCCAGCAGCCAGGAGCGAGGGGGCGTGAGCACTGAAGCTTTCTTT,CASSQERGGVSTEAFF
-,-,TRBJ2-3,TRBV5-1,TGCGCCAGCAGCGCCGACCCGGGGAACACAGATACGCAGTATTTT,CASSADPGNTDTQYF
TRBD1,once,TRBJ2-6,TRBV27,TGTGCCAGCAGTCCCACCGGGACAGGGTCCTCTGGGGCCAACGTCCTGACTTTC,CASSPTGTGSSGANVLTF
-,-,TRBJ2-2,TRBV4-3,TGCGCCAGCAGCCAAGATAGGGGGGCCCGTAGGGGGGAGCTGTTTTTT,CASSQDRGARRGELFF
-,-,TRBJ2-3,TRBV6-6,TGTGCCAGCACCCTAGGGGGGGCAACAGATACGCAGTATTTT,CASTLGGATDTQYF
-,-,TRBJ2-4,TRBV29-1,TGCAGCGTCGCCGAGGCAGGGGCCAAAAACATTCAGTACTTC,CSVAEAGAKNIQYF
-,once,TRBJ2-1,TRBV10-3,TGTGCCATCAGTGAGTCCCCGTCAGAGTCGGTGCAGTTCTTC,CAISESPSESVQFF